The T cell receptor (beta chain) described here comes from a study of T cell repertoires in cytomegalovirus infection. At the level of the study: The study used recently identified HLA-C-restricted and well-studied HLA-B-restricted CMV epitopes. It was the public TCR beta signatures that indicated both CMV infection and matching HLA type.

One entry per CDR3 protein results from TCRdb running MiXCR on the reads. The table records 900,000 to 950,000 distinct CDR3 sequences, roughly a third of them present only once. Notes on this clonotype: The antigen is unknown.

Study-wide results and caveats: Identification of carriers of CMV plus the relevant HLA was performed using cumulative public TCR beta family frequency. HLA-C-restricted CMV-specific TCR beta clonotypes were dominant in the ex vivo response.

The CDR3 covers 14 residues. From germline, CDR1 is SNHLY and CDR2 FYNNEI. The ends were cut back, 3 bases at V and 4 bases at J, with 9 bases in the middle. V is TRBV2 and J is TRBJ2-2, with unresolved D. The specimen comprised cultured CD8+ T cells from PBMCs, sampled from culture after CMV antigen stimulation. This TCR was recovered from a human donor in good health (CMV status not recorded). Some clones in this sample may be carry-over from other donors' samples. The CDR3 reads CASSEVLGTGELFF. DNA of the CDR3: TGTGCCAGCAGTGAGGTATTGGGCACCGGGGAGCTGTTTTTT.